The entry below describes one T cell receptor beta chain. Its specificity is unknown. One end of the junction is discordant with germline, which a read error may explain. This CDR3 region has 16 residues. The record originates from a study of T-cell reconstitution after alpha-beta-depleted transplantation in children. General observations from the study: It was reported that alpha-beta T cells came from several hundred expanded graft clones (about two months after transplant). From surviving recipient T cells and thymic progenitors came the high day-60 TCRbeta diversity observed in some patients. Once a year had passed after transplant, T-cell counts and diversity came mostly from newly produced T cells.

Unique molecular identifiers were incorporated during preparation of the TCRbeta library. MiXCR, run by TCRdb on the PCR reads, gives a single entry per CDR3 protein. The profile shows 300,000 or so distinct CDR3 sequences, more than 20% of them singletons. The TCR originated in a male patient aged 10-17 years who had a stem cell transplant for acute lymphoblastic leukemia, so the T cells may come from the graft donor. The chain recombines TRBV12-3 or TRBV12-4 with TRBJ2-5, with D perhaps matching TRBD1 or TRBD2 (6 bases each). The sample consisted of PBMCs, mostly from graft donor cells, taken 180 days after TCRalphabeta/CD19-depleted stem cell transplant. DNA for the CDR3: TGTGCCAGCAATTTAGGGGGGCCTCCGTACCAAGAGACCCAGTACTTC. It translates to CASNLGGPPYQETQYF.